Shown below are 29 T cell receptor beta chains from a single sample sequenced in a study of OX40 agonist ivuxolimab in advanced cancers. This table comes from immunoSEQ multiplex PCR, and its TCRdb copy is limited to in-frame clones, with some not included. Counted here are 50,000 to 75,000 clones, 85% to 90% occurring once; the ten biggest clones make up approximately 0.8%. Sequenced material: CD4+ or CD8+ T cells sorted from blood, taken in a trial of the OX40 agonist ivuxolimab. The receptors were gathered from an adult with an advanced solid tumor such as melanoma, head and neck, liver or kidney cancer.

V is TRBV6-1 and J is TRBJ2-2; 11 bases are a match to TRBD1. From germline, CDR1 is MNHNS and CDR2 SASEGT. V shed 7 bases, J shed 3 bases, and the junction held 4 bases outside the gene matches. The CDR3 is 15 residues long. CDR3 in DNA: TGTGCCAGCAAAAGGGACAGGGGGGACACCGGGGAGCTGTTTTTT. Translated: CASKRDRGDTGELFF.

The chain recombines TRBV6-5 with TRBJ2-7; weak D call: TRBD2 (6 bases). This CDR3 comprises 15 residues. V was trimmed by 0 bases and J by 5 bases, leaving 14 bases between them. Germline V gene sequence: CDR1 MNHEY, CDR2 SVGAGI. CDR3 DNA sequence: TGTGCCAGCAGTTACTCTATTGGAGGGTACCACGAGCAGTACTTC. Translated: CASSYSIGGYHEQYF.

The chain links TRBV18 to TRBJ2-3, with D hard to call. The CDR3 is 15 amino acids. Looked up from germline, CDR1 is KGHSH and CDR2 is LQKENI. The ends were cut back, 5 bases at V and 1 base at J, with 13 bases in the middle. This chain's CDR3 is CASSNDVRGTDTQYF. Here the CDR3 DNA reads TGTGCCAGCTCAAACGACGTCCGGGGCACAGATACGCAGTATTTT.

This clone was picked up a small number of times. CDR3: CASSVRGTDTQYF. The DNA of the CDR3 is TGCGCCAGCAGTGTAAGGGGGACAGATACGCAGTATTTT. V and J are TRBV10-1 and TRBJ2-3; perhaps TRBD1 as D (6 bases). V was clipped by 4 bases and J by 3 bases, with 8 bases between them. Germline assignment: CDR1 WNHNN and CDR2 SYGVQD (reference sequence). The CDR3 runs to 13 residues.

This chain links TRBV25-1 with TRBJ2-3; 8 bases fit TRBD1. V dropped 7 bases and J dropped 5; count of bases not matched to a gene: 11. Germline-derived CDR1 and CDR2 are MGHDK and SYGVNS. The CDR3 has 15 residues. In DNA, the CDR3 is TGTGCCAGCAAGAGTGGGACAGGAGGACTAGATACGCAGTATTTT. Its translation is CASKSGTGGLDTQYF.

The genes are TRBV7-2 and TRBJ2-3; D tentatively reads TRBD1 or TRBD2 (5 bases each). Germline CDR1 SGHTA, CDR2 FQGNSA. The CDR3 length is 14 residues. V was shortened by 2 bases and J by 9 bases, with 15 bases between the two germline ends. The CDR3 bases are TGTGCCAGCAGCTTAAGGCCTCAAGGGGACACGCAGTATTTT. Its protein product is CASSLRPQGDTQYF.

The rearrangement links TRBV5-1 to TRBJ2-7; D is unresolved. This CDR3 region has 15 residues. Germline CDR1 reads SGHRS; CDR2 reads YFSETQ. V was pared by 4 bases and J by 0 bases, with 14 bases between. For the CDR3, the DNA is TGCGCCAGCAGCGCCATACCAGGCGCCTCCTACGAGCAGTACTTC. This sequence encodes CASSAIPGASYEQYF.

The chain carries TRBV19 and TRBJ1-1; maybe TRBD1 (6 bases). V lost 1 base, J lost 0 bases, and 6 bases lay in between. CDR1 is LNHDA and CDR2 is SQIVND in the germline V gene (reference sequence). The CDR3 covers 14 residues. In DNA form, the CDR3 reads TGTGCCAGTAGTATAGGGACAGTGAACACTGAAGCTTTCTTT. The encoded protein is CASSIGTVNTEAFF.

The rearrangement links TRBV2 to TRBJ1-4; D is ambiguous. V lost 4 bases and J 6 bases, leaving 15 bases between the germline ends. The CDR3 totals 15 residues. Germline V CDR1 and CDR2: SNHLY, FYNNEI. CDR3 bases: TGTGCCAGCAGTGGACTCTTTCTAACCGATGAAAAACTGTTTTTT. It translates to CASSGLFLTDEKLFF.

The chain joins TRBV5-1 to TRBJ2-1; TRBD2 agrees at 10 bases. J was trimmed by 4 bases and V by 4 bases; bases with no gene match: 2. This CDR3 has 14 amino acids. The V gene's germline CDR1 is SGHRS and CDR2 YFSETQ. The CDR3 loop is CASSISGRYNEQFF. CDR3 DNA: TGCGCCAGCAGCATTAGCGGGAGGTACAATGAGCAGTTCTTC.

The table lists this clone with a count of one. The chain recombines TRBV5-4 with TRBJ2-5; a weak D match, TRBD2 (7 bases). Trimming cost V 2 bases and J 4 bases, with 9 bases left between them. Germline assignment: CDR1 SGHNT and CDR2 YYREEE (reference sequence). This CDR3 spans 13 amino acids. CDR3 sequence reads: CASSLGGVETQYF. CDR3 nucleotides: TGTGCCAGCAGCTTAGGGGGGGTAGAGACCCAGTACTTC.

The chain links TRBV5-4 to TRBJ2-7; D might be TRBD1 (6 bases). Germline V gene data show CDR1 as SGHNT and CDR2 as YYREEE (reference sequence). The ends were cut back, 4 bases at V and 6 bases at J, with 14 bases in the middle. The CDR3 covers 13 residues. CDR3 amino acids: CASSRDRPGEQYF. For the CDR3, the DNA is TGTGCCAGCAGCCGAGACAGGCCGGGCGAGCAGTACTTC.

J is TRBJ2-6 and V is TRBV19; a possible D gene is TRBD2 (5 bases). This CDR3 contains 15 residues. Germline CDR1 and CDR2: LNHDA and SQIVND (reference sequence). The germline V and J ends were trimmed by 1 base and 1 base, with 5 bases remaining between them. The CDR3 loop is CASSIAGSGANVLTF. The CDR3 DNA reads as TGTGCCAGTAGTATAGCGGGATCTGGGGCCAACGTCCTGACTTTC.

The genes are TRBV5-5 and TRBJ2-5; weak D call: TRBD1 (5 bases). The CDR3 has 14 residues. Trimming took off 4 bases at V and 2 bases at J, with 12 bases between the two ends. Per germline, CDR1 SGHKS and CDR2 YYEKEE (reference sequence). Here the CDR3 reads CASSRGRVQETQYF. The CDR3, as DNA: TGTGCCAGCAGCCGTGGCAGGGTACAAGAGACCCAGTACTTC.

The rearrangement uses TRBV2 and TRBJ2-4; D remains ambiguous. The CDR3 consists of 11 residues. The V end lost 3 bases, the J end lost 11 bases, and 8 bases lay between the germline ends. Per germline, CDR1 SNHLY and CDR2 FYNNEI. The CDR3 nucleotides are TGTGCCAGCAGTGAGCACGGATTTCAGTACTTC. Translated, it gives CASSEHGFQYF.

V usage is TRBV5-1 and J usage is TRBJ1-1, with TRBD1 identical over 7 bases. Germline loops: CDR1 SGHRS, CDR2 YFSETQ. J gave up 7 bases and V 4 bases, and 13 bases lay outside the gene matches. The CDR3 loop spans 15 amino acids. CDR3 sequence: CASSPRQGSQYEAFF. In nucleotides, the CDR3 is TGCGCCAGCAGCCCGAGACAGGGTTCTCAATATGAAGCTTTCTTT.

About this clone: The CDR3 ends on some other residue instead of the conserved phenylalanine or tryptophan, so this is likely a read error. The chain employs TRBV27 and TRBJ2-7; D uncertain. The CDR3 is 13 amino acids. The germline V gene has CDR1 MNHEY and CDR2 SMNVEV (reference sequence). V was shortened by 3 bases and J by 1 base, with 7 bases between the two germline ends. CDR3 DNA: TGTGCCAGCAGTTTCACAATTTCCTACGAGCAGTACCTC. Translation: CASSFTISYEQYL.

The chain couples TRBV6-4 to TRBJ2-1; 7 nucleotides agree with TRBD2. J gave up 8 bases and V 5 bases, and 12 bases lay outside the gene matches. Germline lookup yields CDR1 MRHNA and CDR2 SNTAGT. The CDR3 is 15 amino acids. The CDR3, as DNA: TGTGCCAGCAGTATGGAGGGCGGGAGTGGGCATGAGCAGTTCTTC. This codes for CASSMEGGSGHEQFF.

This clone was counted once. The rearrangement uses TRBV18 and TRBJ1-2, with D perhaps TRBD1 (5 bases). This CDR3 is built from 15 residues. Germline assignment: CDR1 KGHSH and CDR2 LQKENI. Deletions cut 2 bases from V and 1 base from J, with 11 bases between. CDR3: CASSPGGEFNYGYTF. The CDR3 DNA reads as TGTGCCAGCTCACCAGGAGGGGAATTTAACTATGGCTACACCTTC.

The chain uses TRBV11-2 and TRBJ1-1; 7 bases are a match to TRBD1. The germline V gene encodes CDR1 SGHAT and CDR2 FQNNGV. Trimming at V came to 5 bases and at J to 11 bases, leaving 11 bases not matched to a gene. CDR3 size: 13 residues. The CDR3 region has the DNA TGTGCCAGCAGCATGGAGCAGGGGGTTGCCGCTTTCTTT. Its translation: CASSMEQGVAAFF.

The rearrangement joins TRBV5-4 to TRBJ2-5; a possible D gene is TRBD2 (7 bases). CDR3 length equals 14 residues. V dropped 3 bases and J dropped 3 bases, with 12 bases sitting between them. Germline values: CDR1 SGHNT, CDR2 YYREEE (reference sequence). The CDR3 nucleotides read TGTGCCAGCAGCTCTCCGGGGGGCGAAGAGACCCAGTACTTC. Amino acid sequence: CASSSPGGEETQYF. The entire variable domain, with the rest obtained from reference TRBV5-4 and TRBJ2-5, is as follows: ETGVTQSPTHLIKTRGQQVTLRCSSQSGHNTVSWYQQALGQGPQFIFQYYREEENGRGNFPPRFSGLQFPNYSSELNVNALELDDSALYLCASSSPGGEETQYFGPGTRLLVL.

This clone appeared a few times. J is TRBJ1-1 and V is TRBV10-2; D call uncertain. The length of the CDR3 is 13 residues. CDR1 is WSHSY, CDR2 SAAADI, per germline. Trimming pared 1 base from V and 5 bases from J, leaving 8 bases between. The CDR3 is CASSEYEWTEAFF. The CDR3 nucleotides read TGCGCCAGCAGTGAGTATGAGTGGACTGAAGCTTTCTTT.

The chain has TRBV6-6 and TRBJ1-1, with D possibly matching TRBD1 (5 bases). CDR3 length: 14 amino acids. Germline V gives CDR1 MNHNY, CDR2 SVGAGI (reference sequence). V was clipped by 2 bases and J by 6 bases, with 13 bases between them. CDR3 region: CASSYGQGYAEAFF. The CDR3 DNA reads TGTGCCAGCAGTTACGGGCAGGGTTACGCTGAAGCTTTCTTT.

J is TRBJ1-1 and V is TRBV27; 9 bases line up with TRBD1. The germline V gene encodes CDR1 MNHEY and CDR2 SMNVEV (reference sequence). J lost 4 bases, V lost 4 bases, and 10 bases had no gene match. The CDR3 extends over 16 amino acids. The CDR3 region has the DNA TGTGCCAGCAGTTGGGGACAGGGAAGGAGGGGCACTGAAGCTTTCTTT. It is translated as CASSWGQGRRGTEAFF.

This clone was recorded a few times. The chain couples TRBV7-6 to TRBJ1-5; 11 nucleotides agree with TRBD1. Per germline, CDR1 SGHVS and CDR2 FNYEAQ. The CDR3 is made up of 15 amino acids. The V gene end was trimmed by 5 bases and the J gene end by 6 bases; junction bases not matched to a gene: 6. CDR3: CASSPGQGAVQPQHF. CDR3 bases: TGTGCCAGCAGCCCTGGACAGGGGGCTGTTCAGCCCCAGCATTTT.

The DNA for the CDR3 is TGCGCCAGCAGCTCGCCTCCGACAGCGGCTACCTTC. This codes for CASSSPPTAATF. The chain combines TRBV5-1 with TRBJ1-2; D may be TRBD1 (5 bases). CDR1 is SGHRS and CDR2 is YFSETQ in the germline V gene. Trimming took 3 bases from V and 14 from J, leaving 17 bases between them. There are 12 residues in the CDR3.

The genes are TRBV18 and TRBJ1-1, with D possibly being TRBD1 (6 bases). The CDR3 spans 15 residues. Trimming removed 3 bases at V and 1 base at J, with 12 bases between. Germline V gene data show CDR1 as KGHSH and CDR2 as LQKENI. CDR3 amino acids: CASSPETGRNTEAFF. The CDR3 nucleotides read TGTGCCAGCTCACCGGAGACAGGACGGAACACTGAAGCTTTCTTT.

The chain employs TRBV6-4 and TRBJ2-1; D may correspond to TRBD1 or TRBD2 (6 bases each). V dropped 5 bases and J dropped 3 bases, with 11 bases sitting between them. The CDR3 is 14 amino acids. Per germline, CDR1 MRHNA and CDR2 SNTAGT. The CDR3 region has the DNA TGTGCCAGCAGTTTTAGGGGGGACTACAATGAGCAGTTCTTC. Its translation: CASSFRGDYNEQFF.

V is TRBV28 and J is TRBJ1-5; 10 positions match TRBD1. Per the germline V gene, CDR1 is MDHEN and CDR2 is SYDVKM. The V and J ends lost 9 bases and 4 bases, in that order; junction bases with no gene match: 9. CDR3 size: 15 residues. The CDR3 sequence is CASLKTGQGNQPQHF. CDR3 coding DNA: TGTGCCAGTCTTAAAACGGGACAGGGGAATCAGCCCCAGCATTTT.